The clone carrying this TCR beta chain was recorded many times. In germline, CDR1 is MNHEY, CDR2 SVGAGI. This CDR3 has 14 residues. J was trimmed by 1 base and V by 7 bases; bases with no gene match: 4. The PCR used 60 Vbeta and 13 Jbeta primers. Method: immunoSEQ multiplex PCR; TCRdb's copy keeps in-frame clones and lacks some. The top ten clones hold 6% of a sample with 35,000 to 45,000 clones, roughly half of them seen once. The sample belongs to a study of cytomegalovirus exposure and HLA in healthy donors. J is TRBJ1-2 and V is TRBV6-5; 9 bases are shared with TRBD1. The sample taken for sequencing was PBMCs. The sequence derives from a man in his sixties in good health and CMV-seronegative. CDR3 loop: CASKDRGGNYGYTF. The CDR3 DNA is TGTGCCAGCAAGGACAGGGGAGGTAACTATGGCTACACCTTC.